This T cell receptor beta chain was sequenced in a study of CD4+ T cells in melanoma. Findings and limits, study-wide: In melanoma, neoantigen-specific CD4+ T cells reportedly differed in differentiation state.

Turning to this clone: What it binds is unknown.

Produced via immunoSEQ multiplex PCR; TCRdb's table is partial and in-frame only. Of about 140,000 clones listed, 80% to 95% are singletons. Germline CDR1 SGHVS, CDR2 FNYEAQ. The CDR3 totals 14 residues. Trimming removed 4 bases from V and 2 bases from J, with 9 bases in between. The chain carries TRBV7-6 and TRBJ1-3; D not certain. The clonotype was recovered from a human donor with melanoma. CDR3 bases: TGTGCCAGCAGCTCCCAAACGGCTGGAAACACCATATATTTT. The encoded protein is CASSSQTAGNTIYF.